This passage covers 13 T cell receptor beta chains from one sample sequenced in a study of T cells after yellow fever vaccination (dated by TCRdb to the late 2010s). Explained via the paper, the treatment or condition label denotes: live attenuated yellow fever vaccine strain. Libraries came from 5' RACE. The sequencing machine was an Illumina HiSeq 2500. TCRdb reworked the public reads: Q25 trimming with fastp, MiXCR clone assembly, productive beta chains retained. For every CDR3 protein sequence, its rows merge into one entry that carries the most common genes and DNA. Within this sample are around 140,000 distinct CDR3 sequences, with around 6.3% of them counted one time only. About 0.61% of the sample is held by the ten biggest clonotypes. This specimen consisted of CD4+ T cells sorted from PBMCs, obtained 10 days after the yellow fever booster vaccination. The receptors shown here come from a man between 25 and 39 years old who received the YFV17D yellow fever vaccine.

This clonotype was seen a handful of times. The rearrangement links TRBV5-6 to TRBJ2-4; TRBD2 matches at 7 bases. V shed 4 bases, J shed 7 bases, and the junction held 8 bases outside the gene matches. Germline CDR1 is SGHDT and CDR2 is YYEEEE. This CDR3 is 14 amino acids long. In DNA, the CDR3 is TGTGCCAGCAGCCCCCGGGACTATCTTAACATTCAGTACTTC. This gives the protein CASSPRDYLNIQYF. Together with reference TRBV5-6 and TRBJ2-4, the CDR3 gives the full variable domain: DAGVTQSPTHLIKTRGQQVTLRCSPKSGHDTVSWYQQALGQGPQFIFQYYEEEERQRGNFPDRFSGHQFPNYSSELNVNALLLGDSALYLCASSPRDYLNIQYFGAGTRLSVL.

This clonotype has ten or more counts. The rearrangement links TRBV18 to TRBJ2-3; TRBD2 might be the D (6 bases). Germline CDR1 reads KGHSH; CDR2 reads LQKENI. The CDR3 totals 16 residues. V was cut by 1 base and J by 2 bases, with 13 bases left in between. CDR3 protein: CASSPLAASSTDTQYF. The CDR3 DNA follows: TGTGCCAGCTCACCACTAGCGGCCTCGTCCACAGATACGCAGTATTTT.

The rearrangement uses TRBV20-1 and TRBJ1-1; D perhaps matches TRBD1 (6 bases). Germline assignment: CDR1 DFQATT and CDR2 SNEGSKA (reference sequence). CDR3 size: 14 residues. The CDR3 nucleotides read TGCAGCGTGGAAGAAGGGGGGGGGAACACTGAAGCTTTCTTT. Protein sequence: CSVEEGGGNTEAFF.

This clonotype came up many times. One end of the junction does not line up with germline, which may come from a read error. V gene TRBV4-2 combines with J gene TRBJ2-2; D call uncertain. This CDR3 spans 14 amino acids. The germline V gene encodes CDR1 LGHNA and CDR2 YNFKEQ. The CDR3 region has the DNA TGTGCCAGCAGTCAAGTAGCATCCACCGGGGAGCTGTTTTTT. Its protein product is CASSQVASTGELFF.

This clonotype has a single count. At one end the junction does not follow the germline gene, possibly because of a read error. This chain joins TRBV5-1 and TRBJ2-3; tentative D call: TRBD2 (5 bases). Germline-derived CDR1 and CDR2 are SGHRS and YFSETQ. The CDR3 has 16 amino acids. CDR3 sequence: CGSSDGNKPLTDTQYF. CDR3 coding DNA: TGCGGCAGCAGCGACGGGAATAAGCCCCTCACAGATACACAGTATTTT.

This clonotype was counted at least ten times. This chain connects TRBV12-3 or TRBV12-4 to TRBJ2-3, with D possibly being TRBD2 (6 bases). The CDR3 has 13 amino acids. The V end lost 8 bases, the J end lost 2 bases, and 11 bases lay between the germline ends. CDR3 sequence reads: CASRREITDTQYF. The CDR3 nucleotides are TGTGCCAGCCGCCGGGAGATCACAGATACGCAGTATTTT.

On this clonotype itself: A much bigger clone sits one base away, suggesting this may be a read error. This chain joins TRBV7-8 and TRBJ1-6; 8 nucleotides align to TRBD1. V lost 2 bases and J lost 14; bases outside the gene matches: 5. This CDR3 is built from 13 residues. Germline assignment: CDR1 SGHVS and CDR2 FQNEAQ. DNA for the CDR3: TGTGCCAGCAGCTTAATAGGACAGGGTACCCTCCACTTT. It translates to CASSLIGQGTLHF.

This clonotype was recorded at least ten times. CDR3 sequence reads: CASSQDSGVAGEQYF. CDR3 nucleotide sequence: TGTGCCAGCAGCCAAGATTCGGGGGTTGCGGGCGAGCAGTACTTC. This sequence joins TRBV3-1 and TRBJ2-7, with a possible D match to TRBD2 (6 bases). Trimming took off 0 bases at V and 6 bases at J, with 15 bases between the two ends. Per the germline V gene, CDR1 is LGHDT and CDR2 is YNNKEL (reference sequence). This CDR3 has 15 residues.

Ten or more counts support this clonotype. CDR3 in DNA: TGCAGTGCTATCTTAGGAGGCCCAGATACGCAGTATTTT. Residues: CSAILGGPDTQYF. This chain joins TRBV20-1 and TRBJ2-3, with D perhaps TRBD2 (5 bases). Germline lookup yields CDR1 DFQATT and CDR2 SNEGSKA (reference sequence). This CDR3 has 13 amino acids. V shed 4 bases and J shed 4 bases, with 12 bases lying between them.

This clonotype was found many times. The chain carries TRBV9 and TRBJ2-1, with 8 bases matching TRBD2. Losses at the gene ends were 0 bases for V and 0 bases for J; bases not matched to a gene: 2. The CDR3 loop spans 16 amino acids. Germline V lookup: CDR1 SGDLS, CDR2 YYNGEE. For the CDR3, the DNA is TGTGCCAGCAGCGTAGCTGGGACTAGCTCCTACAATGAGCAGTTCTTC. It is translated as CASSVAGTSSYNEQFF.

This clonotype was detected ten times or more. This chain joins TRBV6-5 and TRBJ2-1; possible D gene TRBD1, 6 bases. The germline gives CDR1 MNHEY, CDR2 SVGAGI. Trimming took 0 bases from V and 7 from J, leaving 10 bases between them. The CDR3 totals 14 residues. The CDR3 region is CASSYSGTMNEQFF. As DNA, the CDR3 is TGTGCCAGCAGTTACTCGGGGACAATGAATGAGCAGTTCTTC.

The table lists this clonotype with many counts. The CDR3 nucleotides are TGCAGCGGAGGGACTAGCGGCTACGAGCAGTACTTC. It codes for CSGGTSGYEQYF. J is TRBJ2-7 and V is TRBV29-1; 11 bases line up with TRBD2. V was pared by 7 bases and J by 3 bases, with 2 bases of the junction left unmatched. The CDR3 length is 12 residues. Germline loops: CDR1 SQVTM, CDR2 ANQGSEA.

This clonotype was observed a few times. V gene TRBV7-2 combines with J gene TRBJ1-5; D possibly corresponds to TRBD1 (5 bases). CDR1 and CDR2 (germline): SGHTA, FQGNSA. Trimming removed 5 bases at V and 6 bases at J, with 20 bases between. The CDR3 covers 16 residues. CDR3 bases: TGTGCCAGCAGCCCTGGGCCGGGGGAGTTCCCTCAGCCCCAGCATTTT. This codes for CASSPGPGEFPQPQHF.